One and the same sample provided the 4 T cell receptor beta chains below, sequenced in a study of blood T cell repertoires in COVID-19. TCRdb's table, derived via immunoSEQ multiplex PCR, lists solely in-frame clones and lacks some. The sample lists 200,000 to 250,000 clones; approximately 80% were seen once. The sample was PBMCs or T cells enriched from blood (not recorded which). These receptors came from a middle-aged woman with acute COVID-19.

V and J are TRBV7-2 and TRBJ2-1; weak D call: TRBD2 (5 bases). Germline V gene sequence: CDR1 SGHTA, CDR2 FQGNSA. V was cut by 2 bases and J by 5 bases, with 13 bases left in between. The CDR3 is 15 amino acids. For the CDR3, the DNA is TGTGCCAGCAGCTTACGGAGGAGGTCCGACAATGAGCAGTTCTTC. It yields the protein CASSLRRRSDNEQFF.

This clone was counted a single time. The gene calls are TRBV3-1 (or the pseudogene TRBV3-2) and TRBJ2-2; D may be TRBD1 (6 bases). V was trimmed by 4 bases and J by 6 bases, leaving 15 bases between them. The CDR3 loop spans 15 amino acids. CDR1 and CDR2 from the germline V gene are LGHDT and YNNKEL (reference sequence). Here the CDR3 DNA reads TGTGCCAGCAGCCCCCCGACAGGTGCCTCCGGGGAGCTGTTTTTT. Translating it yields CASSPPTGASGELFF.

The genes are TRBV18 and TRBJ2-3, with 10 bases identical to TRBD2. Per the germline V gene, CDR1 is KGHSH and CDR2 is LQKENI. After removal of 0 bases from V and 4 bases from J, the junction contained 7 bases not matched to a gene. The CDR3 loop spans 17 amino acids. The CDR3: CASSPPGRAGGADTQYF. CDR3 in DNA: TGTGCCAGCTCACCACCAGGCCGAGCGGGGGGGGCAGATACGCAGTATTTT.

This clone was counted once. The V gene is TRBV24-1, the J gene TRBJ2-2, with 12 bases aligning to TRBD2. The CDR3 is made up of 16 amino acids. Germline trimming cut 9 bases from V and 9 bases from J; bases unmatched to any gene: 13. The germline V gene has CDR1 KGHDR and CDR2 SFDVKD. The CDR3 reads CATQTSGSPYRRELFF. The CDR3 region has the DNA TGTGCCACCCAGACTAGCGGGAGCCCTTATCGCAGGGAGCTGTTTTTT.